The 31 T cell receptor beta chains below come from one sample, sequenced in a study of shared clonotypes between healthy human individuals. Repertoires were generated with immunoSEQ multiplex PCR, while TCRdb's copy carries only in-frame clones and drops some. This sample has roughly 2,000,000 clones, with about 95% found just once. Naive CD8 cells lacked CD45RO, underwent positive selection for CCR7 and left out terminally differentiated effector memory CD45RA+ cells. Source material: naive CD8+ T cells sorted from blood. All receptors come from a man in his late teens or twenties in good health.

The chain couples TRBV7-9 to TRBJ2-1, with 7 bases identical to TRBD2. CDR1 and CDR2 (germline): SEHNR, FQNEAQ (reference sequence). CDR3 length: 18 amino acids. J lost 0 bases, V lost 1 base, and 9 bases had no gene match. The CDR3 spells CASSLVHPSGGSYNEQFF. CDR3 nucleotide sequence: TGTGCCAGCAGCTTAGTTCATCCTAGCGGAGGCTCCTACAATGAGCAGTTCTTC.

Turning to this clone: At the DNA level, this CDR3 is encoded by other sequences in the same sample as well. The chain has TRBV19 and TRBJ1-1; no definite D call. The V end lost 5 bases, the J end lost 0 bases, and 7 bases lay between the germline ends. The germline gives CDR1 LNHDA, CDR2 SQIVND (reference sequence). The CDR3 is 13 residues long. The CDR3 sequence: CASSPSLNTEAFF. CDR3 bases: TGTGCCAGTAGTCCGAGCTTGAACACTGAAGCTTTCTTT.

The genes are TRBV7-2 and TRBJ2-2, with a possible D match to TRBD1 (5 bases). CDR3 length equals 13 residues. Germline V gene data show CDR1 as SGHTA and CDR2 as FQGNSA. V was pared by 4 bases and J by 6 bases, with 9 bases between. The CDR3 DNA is TGTGCCAGCAGCTCCACAGGTTCCGGGGAGCTGTTTTTT. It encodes CASSSTGSGELFF. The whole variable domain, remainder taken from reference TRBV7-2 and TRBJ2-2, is GAGVSQSPSNKVTEKGKDVELRCDPISGHTALYWYRQSLGQGLEFLIYFQGNSAPDKSGLPSDRFSAERTGGSVSTLTIQRTQQEDSAVYLCASSSTGSGELFFGEGSRLTVL.

CDR3 coding DNA: TGTGCCAGCAGCTCGGACAGAAACTACGAGCAGTACTTC. Translated, it gives CASSSDRNYEQYF. J is TRBJ2-7 and V is TRBV7-3, with a weak D call TRBD1 (6 bases). The CDR3 consists of 13 residues. V lost 4 bases, J lost 3 bases, and 10 bases lay in between. CDR1 is SGHTA, CDR2 FQGTGA, per germline.

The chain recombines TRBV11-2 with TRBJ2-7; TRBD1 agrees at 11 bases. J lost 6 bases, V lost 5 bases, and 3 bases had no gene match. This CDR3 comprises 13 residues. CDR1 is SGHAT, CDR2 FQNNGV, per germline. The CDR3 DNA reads TGTGCCAGCAGCATGGGGACAGGGGGCGAGCAGTACTTC. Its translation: CASSMGTGGEQYF. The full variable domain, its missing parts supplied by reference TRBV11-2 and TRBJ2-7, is EAGVAQSPRYKIIEKRQSVAFWCNPISGHATLYWYQQILGQGPKLLIQFQNNGVVDDSQLPKDRFSAERLKGVDSTLKIQPAKLEDSAVYLCASSMGTGGEQYFGPGTRLTVT.

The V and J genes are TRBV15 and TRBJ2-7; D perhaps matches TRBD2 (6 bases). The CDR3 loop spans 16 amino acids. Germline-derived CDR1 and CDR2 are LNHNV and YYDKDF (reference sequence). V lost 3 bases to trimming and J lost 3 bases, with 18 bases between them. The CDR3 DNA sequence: TGTGCCACCAGCAGCCTGGAGGGCCGTACCTTCTACGAGCAGTACTTC. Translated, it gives CATSSLEGRTFYEQYF.

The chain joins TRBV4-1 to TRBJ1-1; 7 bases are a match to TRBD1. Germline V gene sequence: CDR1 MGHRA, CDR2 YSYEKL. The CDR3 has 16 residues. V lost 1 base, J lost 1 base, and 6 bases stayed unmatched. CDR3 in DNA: TGCGCCAGCAGCCAAGCCCTCCAGGGGGGGAACACTGAAGCTTTCTTT. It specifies CASSQALQGGNTEAFF.

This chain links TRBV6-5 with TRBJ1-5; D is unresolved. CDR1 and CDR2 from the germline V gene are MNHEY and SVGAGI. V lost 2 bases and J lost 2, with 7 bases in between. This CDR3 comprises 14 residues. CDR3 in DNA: TGTGCCAGCAGTTACGGAGCGGGCAATCAGCCCCAGCATTTT. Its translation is CASSYGAGNQPQHF.

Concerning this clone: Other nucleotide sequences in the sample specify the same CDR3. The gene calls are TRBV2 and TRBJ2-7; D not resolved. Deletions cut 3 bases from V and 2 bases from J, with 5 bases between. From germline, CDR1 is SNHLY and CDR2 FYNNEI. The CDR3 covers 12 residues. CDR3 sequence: CASSDRPYEQYF. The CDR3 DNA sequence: TGTGCCAGCAGTGACCGGCCCTACGAGCAGTACTTC.

The CDR3 DNA reads as TGTGCCAGCAGCTCAGGGGTCGGAACCGGGGAGCTGTTTTTT. Translation: CASSSGVGTGELFF. The chain is built from TRBV7-9 and TRBJ2-2, with TRBD1 as a possible D gene (6 bases). The CDR3 runs to 14 residues. The V and J ends lost 4 bases and 5 bases respectively, with 11 bases between them. Per germline, CDR1 SEHNR and CDR2 FQNEAQ (reference sequence).

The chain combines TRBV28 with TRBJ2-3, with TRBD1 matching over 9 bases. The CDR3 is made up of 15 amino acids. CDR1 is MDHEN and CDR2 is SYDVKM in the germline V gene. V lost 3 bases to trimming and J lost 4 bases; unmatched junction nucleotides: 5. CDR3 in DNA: TGTGCCAGCAGTTTTACAGGGGGCGCTTCAGATACGCAGTATTTT. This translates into CASSFTGGASDTQYF.

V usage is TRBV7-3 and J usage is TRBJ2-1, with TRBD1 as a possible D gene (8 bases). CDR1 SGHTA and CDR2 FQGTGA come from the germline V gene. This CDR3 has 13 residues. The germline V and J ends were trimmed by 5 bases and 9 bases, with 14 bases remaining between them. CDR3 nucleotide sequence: TGTGCCAGCAGCCCCACAGGGGGGGGTGAGCAGTTCTTC. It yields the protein CASSPTGGGEQFF.

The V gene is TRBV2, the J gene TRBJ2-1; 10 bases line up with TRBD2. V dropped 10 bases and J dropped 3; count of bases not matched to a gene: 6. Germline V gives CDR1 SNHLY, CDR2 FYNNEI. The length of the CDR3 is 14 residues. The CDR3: CANSLAGDYNEQFF. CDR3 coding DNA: TGTGCCAACTCCCTAGCGGGGGACTACAATGAGCAGTTCTTC.

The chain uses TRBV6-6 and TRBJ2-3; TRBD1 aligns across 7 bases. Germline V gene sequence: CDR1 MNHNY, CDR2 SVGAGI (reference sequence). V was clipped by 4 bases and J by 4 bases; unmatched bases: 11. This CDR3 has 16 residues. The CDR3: CASSLWTGSSADTQYF. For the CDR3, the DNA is TGTGCCAGCAGTTTATGGACAGGCAGTTCTGCAGATACGCAGTATTTT.

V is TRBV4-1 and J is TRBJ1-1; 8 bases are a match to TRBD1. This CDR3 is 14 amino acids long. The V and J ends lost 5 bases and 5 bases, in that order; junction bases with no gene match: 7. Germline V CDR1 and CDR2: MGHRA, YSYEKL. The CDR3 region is CASSGGQVNTEAFF. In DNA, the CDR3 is TGCGCCAGCAGCGGGGGACAGGTAAATACTGAAGCTTTCTTT.

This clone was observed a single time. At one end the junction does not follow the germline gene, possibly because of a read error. CDR3 in amino acids: CASSLRAMNTGELFF. The CDR3 DNA reads TGTGCCAGCAGCCTTAGAGCCATGAACACCGGAGAGCTGTTTTTT. The V and J genes are TRBV9 and TRBJ2-2, with D uncertain. The CDR3 consists of 15 residues. The germline V gene encodes CDR1 SGDLS and CDR2 YYNGEE.

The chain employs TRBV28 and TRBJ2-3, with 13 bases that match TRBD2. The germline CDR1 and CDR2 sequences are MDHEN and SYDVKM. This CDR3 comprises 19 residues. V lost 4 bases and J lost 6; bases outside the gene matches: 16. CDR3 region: CASSSPRITSGGAPDTQYF. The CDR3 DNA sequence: TGTGCCAGCAGTTCCCCGCGGATCACTAGCGGGGGGGCACCGGATACGCAGTATTTT.

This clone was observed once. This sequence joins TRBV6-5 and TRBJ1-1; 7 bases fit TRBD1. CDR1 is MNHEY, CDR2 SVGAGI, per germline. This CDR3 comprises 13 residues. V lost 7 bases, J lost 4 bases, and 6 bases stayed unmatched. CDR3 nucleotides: TGTGCCAGCAATGGACAGGTCGGCACTGAAGCTTTCTTT. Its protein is CASNGQVGTEAFF.

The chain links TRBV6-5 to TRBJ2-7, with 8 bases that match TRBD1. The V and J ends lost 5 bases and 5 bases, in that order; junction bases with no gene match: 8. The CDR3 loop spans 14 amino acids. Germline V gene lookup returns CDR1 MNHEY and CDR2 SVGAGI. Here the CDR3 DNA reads TGTGCCAGCAGTACCGACAGGGGCCAGGACGAGCAGTACTTC. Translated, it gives CASSTDRGQDEQYF.

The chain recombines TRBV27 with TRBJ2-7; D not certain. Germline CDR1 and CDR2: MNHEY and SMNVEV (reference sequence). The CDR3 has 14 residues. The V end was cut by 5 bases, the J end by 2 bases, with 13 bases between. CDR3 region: CASSPSALPYEQYF. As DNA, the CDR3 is TGTGCCAGCAGTCCCAGCGCCCTTCCCTACGAGCAGTACTTC.

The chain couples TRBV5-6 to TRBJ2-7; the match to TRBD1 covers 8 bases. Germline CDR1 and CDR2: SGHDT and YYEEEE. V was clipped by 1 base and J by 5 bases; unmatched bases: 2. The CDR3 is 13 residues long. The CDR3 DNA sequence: TGTGCCAGCAGCTTGCGGACAGGGCACGAGCAGTACTTC. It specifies CASSLRTGHEQYF.

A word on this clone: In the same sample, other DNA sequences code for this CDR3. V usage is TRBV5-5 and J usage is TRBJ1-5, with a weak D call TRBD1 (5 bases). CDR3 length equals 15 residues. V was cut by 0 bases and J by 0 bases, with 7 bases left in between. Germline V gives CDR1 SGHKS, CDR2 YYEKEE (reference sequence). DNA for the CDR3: TGTGCCAGCAGCTTGGGAGGGGTTAGCAATCAGCCCCAGCATTTT. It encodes CASSLGGVSNQPQHF.

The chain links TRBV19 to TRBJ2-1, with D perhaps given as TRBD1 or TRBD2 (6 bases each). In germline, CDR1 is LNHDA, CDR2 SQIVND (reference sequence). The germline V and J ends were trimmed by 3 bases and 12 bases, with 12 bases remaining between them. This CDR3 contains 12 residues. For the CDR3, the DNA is TGTGCCAGTAGTATCGGGGGCGCCGGGCAGTTCTTC. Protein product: CASSIGGAGQFF.

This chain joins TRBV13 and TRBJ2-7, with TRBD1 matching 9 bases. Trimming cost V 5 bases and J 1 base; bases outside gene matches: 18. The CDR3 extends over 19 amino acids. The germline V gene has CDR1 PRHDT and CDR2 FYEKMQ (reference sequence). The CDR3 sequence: CASSLTLGTGGLPSYEQYF. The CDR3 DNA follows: TGTGCCAGCAGCCTCACCTTGGGAACAGGGGGCCTACCTTCCTACGAGCAGTACTTC. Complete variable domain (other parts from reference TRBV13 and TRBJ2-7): AAGVIQSPRHLIKEKRETATLKCYPIPRHDTVYWYQQGPGQDPQFLISFYEKMQSDKGSIPDRFSAQQFSDYHSELNMSSLELGDSALYFCASSLTLGTGGLPSYEQYFGPGTRLTVT.

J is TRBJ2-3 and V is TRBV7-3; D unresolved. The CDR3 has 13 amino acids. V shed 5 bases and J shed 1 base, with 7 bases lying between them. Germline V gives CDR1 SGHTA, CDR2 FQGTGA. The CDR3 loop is CASSQGGTDTQYF. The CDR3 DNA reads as TGTGCCAGCAGCCAAGGCGGCACAGATACGCAGTATTTT.

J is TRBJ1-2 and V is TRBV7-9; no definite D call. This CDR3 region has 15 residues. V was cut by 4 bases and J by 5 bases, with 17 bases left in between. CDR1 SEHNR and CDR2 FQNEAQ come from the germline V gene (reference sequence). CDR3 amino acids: CASSYPGLEAYGYTF. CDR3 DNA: TGTGCCAGCAGCTACCCCGGGCTAGAGGCATATGGCTACACCTTC.

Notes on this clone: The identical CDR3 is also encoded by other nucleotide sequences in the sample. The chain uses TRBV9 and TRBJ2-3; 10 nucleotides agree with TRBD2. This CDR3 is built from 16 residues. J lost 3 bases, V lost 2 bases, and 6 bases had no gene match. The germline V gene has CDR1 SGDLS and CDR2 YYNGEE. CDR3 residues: CASSVSGGARTDTQYF. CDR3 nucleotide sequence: TGTGCCAGCAGCGTGAGCGGGGGGGCCAGAACAGATACGCAGTATTTT. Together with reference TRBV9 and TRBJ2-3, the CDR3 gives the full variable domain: DSGVTQTPKHLITATGQRVTLRCSPRSGDLSVYWYQQSLDQGLQFLIQYYNGEERAKGNILERFSAQQFPDLHSELNLSSLELGDSALYFCASSVSGGARTDTQYFGPGTRLTVL.

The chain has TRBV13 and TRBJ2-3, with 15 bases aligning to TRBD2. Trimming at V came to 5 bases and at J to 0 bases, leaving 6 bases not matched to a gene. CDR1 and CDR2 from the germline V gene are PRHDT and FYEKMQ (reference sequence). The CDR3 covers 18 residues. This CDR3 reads CASSLGLAGGKSTDTQYF. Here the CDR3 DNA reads TGTGCCAGCAGCCTGGGACTAGCGGGGGGTAAAAGCACAGATACGCAGTATTTT.

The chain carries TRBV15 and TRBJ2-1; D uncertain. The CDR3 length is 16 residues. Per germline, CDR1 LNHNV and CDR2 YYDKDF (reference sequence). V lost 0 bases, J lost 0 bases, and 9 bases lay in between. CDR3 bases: TGTGCCACCAGCAGAGATAAGGATAGCTCCTACAATGAGCAGTTCTTC. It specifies CATSRDKDSSYNEQFF.

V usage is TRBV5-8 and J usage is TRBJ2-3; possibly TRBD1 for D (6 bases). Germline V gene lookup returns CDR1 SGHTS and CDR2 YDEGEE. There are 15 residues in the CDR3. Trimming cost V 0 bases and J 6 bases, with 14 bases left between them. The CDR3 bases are TGTGCCAGCAGCTTGGCGAGCAGGGGATTGGATACGCAGTATTTT. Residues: CASSLASRGLDTQYF.

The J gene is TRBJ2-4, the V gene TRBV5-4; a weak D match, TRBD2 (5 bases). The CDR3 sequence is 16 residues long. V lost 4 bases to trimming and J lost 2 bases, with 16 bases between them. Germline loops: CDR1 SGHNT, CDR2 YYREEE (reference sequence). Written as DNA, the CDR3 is TGTGCCAGCAGCGCTTTGCCCCCGGGAACCAAAAACATTCAGTACTTC. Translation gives CASSALPPGTKNIQYF. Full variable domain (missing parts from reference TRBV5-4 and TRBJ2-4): ETGVTQSPTHLIKTRGQQVTLRCSSQSGHNTVSWYQQALGQGPQFIFQYYREEENGRGNFPPRFSGLQFPNYSSELNVNALELDDSALYLCASSALPPGTKNIQYFGAGTRLSVL.